This T cell receptor (beta chain) was obtained from a study of shared clonotypes between healthy human individuals. Assay used: immunoSEQ multiplex PCR; TCRdb lists only in-frame clones, some missing. The profile covers about 2.3 million clones, with approximately 93% appearing a single time and 0.39% taken by the ten largest. Germline trimming cut 3 bases from V and 4 bases from J; bases unmatched to any gene: 3. Per the germline V gene, CDR1 is SGHRS and CDR2 is YFSETQ. CDR3 length: 15 residues. Healthy and HIV-negative, the adult donors had no recent acute infections or vaccinations. The V and J genes are TRBV5-1 and TRBJ2-3; 12 positions match TRBD2. Material: naive CD4+ T cells from PBMCs. The subset here: CD45RA+ positively selected. The sequence came from a man aged 18 to 30 in good health. Some clones in this sample may be carry-over from other donors' samples. This CDR3 is CASSSSGRGPDTQYF. DNA of the CDR3: TGCGCCAGCAGCTCTAGCGGGAGGGGCCCAGATACGCAGTATTTT.